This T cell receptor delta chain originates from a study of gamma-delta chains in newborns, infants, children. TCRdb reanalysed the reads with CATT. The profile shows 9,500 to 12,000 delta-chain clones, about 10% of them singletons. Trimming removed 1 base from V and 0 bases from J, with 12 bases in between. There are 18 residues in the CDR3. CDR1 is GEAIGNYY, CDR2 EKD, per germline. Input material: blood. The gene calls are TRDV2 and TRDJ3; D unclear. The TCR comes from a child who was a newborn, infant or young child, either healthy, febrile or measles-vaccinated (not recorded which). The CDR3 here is CACDTVGRSSWDTRQMFF. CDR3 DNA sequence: TGTGCCTGTGACACGGTGGGACGTAGCTCCTGGGACACCCGACAGATGTTTTTC.